This is a list of T cell receptor beta chains from one sample in a study of blood T cells in healthy people across ages. TCRdb redid the calling of the 5' RACE reads with MiXCR, one entry per CDR3 protein. The sample carries fewer than 2,000,000 distinct CDR3 sequences, about two fifths recorded once. Sequencing was done on a sample of blood. These receptors were obtained from a human donor in good health. Both conserved end residues are part of each CDR3. Fields, in order: J gene, V gene, clone size, D gene, CDR3 protein, CDR3 DNA. D genes are given only for firm matches. The listing skips clone size in some rows; elsewhere it reads once, few, many or a size class.

>TRBJ1-2|TRBV10-3|.|.
CAISEGFYGYTF
TGTGCCATCAGTGAAGGTTTCTATGGCTACACCTTC
>TRBJ2-1|TRBV20-1|few|TRBD2
CSARDASGGAEFF
TGCAGTGCTAGAGATGCTAGCGGGGGGGCCGAGTTCTTC
>TRBJ2-5|TRBV9|few|TRBD2
CASSVGLAGRQETQYF
TGTGCCAGCAGCGTAGGACTAGCGGGCCGCCAAGAGACCCAGTACTTC
>TRBJ1-1|TRBV6-8|.|.
CASSWRGTEAFF
TGTGCCAGCAGTTGGCGTGGCACTGAAGCTTTCTTT
>TRBJ2-3|TRBV7-2|.|TRBD2
CASTHAGVSTDTQYF
TGTGCCAGCACCCACGCGGGGGTTAGCACAGATACGCAGTATTTT
>TRBJ2-1|TRBV20-1|.|.
CSATSEQGRSLYNEQFF
TGCAGTGCTACGTCCGAACAGGGCAGGTCGTTATACAATGAGCAGTTCTTC
>TRBJ2-2|TRBV5-1|.|.
CASSLLYVNTGELFF
TGCGCCAGCAGCTTACTATATGTGAACACCGGGGAGCTGTTTTTT
>TRBJ2-1|TRBV11-1|.|TRBD2
CASSLVIAGVYNEQFF
TGTGCCAGCAGCTTAGTAATAGCGGGGGTCTACAATGAGCAGTTCTTC
>TRBJ2-5|TRBV4-1|.|.
CVSSQDTGQETQYF
TGCGTCAGCAGCCAAGATACCGGACAAGAGACCCAGTACTTC
>TRBJ2-7|TRBV3-1|.|TRBD2
CASSRGRGGLSYEQYF
TGTGCCAGCAGCCGTGGGCGGGGGGGCCTCTCCTACGAGCAGTACTTC
>TRBJ2-4|TRBV20-1|few|.
CSAPRQDVLGIQYF
TGCAGTGCCCCCCGGCAAGACGTCTTAGGCATTCAGTACTTC
>TRBJ1-3|TRBV4-3|.|.
CASSQEVTSGNTIYF
TGCGCCAGCAGCCAAGAAGTAACCTCTGGAAACACCATATATTTT
>TRBJ1-1|TRBV29-1|.|.
CSSRQDMNTEAFF
TGCAGCTCGAGACAGGATATGAACACTGAAGCTTTCTTT
>TRBJ2-7|TRBV29-1|few|.
CSVEDTGRGYEQYF
TGCAGCGTTGAAGACACGGGTCGGGGCTACGAGCAGTACTTC
>TRBJ2-7|TRBV5-1|.|TRBD1
CASSHFDRVGYEQYF
TGCGCCAGCAGCCATTTTGACAGGGTTGGGTACGAGCAGTACTTC
>TRBJ2-3|TRBV2|few|TRBD2
CASRLAAGGTTDTQYF
TGTGCCAGCCGCCTAGCGGCGGGGGGCACCACAGATACGCAGTATTTT
>TRBJ2-2|TRBV7-8|once|TRBD2
CGWVGVAGTNTGERFF
TGTGGATGGGTTGGGGTAGCGGGGACGAACACCGGGGAGCGGTTTTTT
>TRBJ1-2|TRBV15|.|.
CATSRDSTRGPVNYGYTF
TGTGCCACCAGCAGAGACTCCACCCGAGGACCCGTTAACTATGGCTACACCTTC
>TRBJ2-1|TRBV7-2|.|TRBD1
CASSLGSPRGPTGEQFF
TGTGCCAGCAGCTTAGGGAGCCCCAGGGGGCCCACGGGTGAGCAGTTCTTC
>TRBJ2-3|TRBV29-1|.|TRBD1
CSVLTDRGTDTLYF
TGCAGCGTCTTAACGGACAGGGGGACAGATACGCTGTATTTT
>TRBJ2-3|TRBV6-5|.|TRBD1
CASSYQAGTGSTDTQYF
TGTGCCAGCAGTTACCAAGCCGGGACAGGGAGCACAGATACGCAGTATTTT
>TRBJ2-3|TRBV5-1|.|.
CASSPIVSSTDTQYF
TGCGCCAGCAGCCCCATAGTTTCTAGCACAGATACGCAGTATTTT
>TRBJ2-3|TRBV29-1|.|.
CSLRGRATDTQYF
TGCAGCCTCAGAGGAAGGGCCACAGATACGCAGTATTTT
>TRBJ2-7|TRBV27|few|.
CASSSEGDEQYF
TGTGCCAGCAGTTCCGAGGGAGACGAGCAGTACTTC
>TRBJ2-6|TRBV6-6|.|.
CANRRGHSSGANVLTF
TGTGCCAACAGGCGGGGTCACAGCTCTGGGGCCAACGTCCTGACTTTC
>TRBJ1-2|TRBV4-3|once|.
CASSPYGDEDGYTF
TGCGCCAGCAGCCCCTACGGGGATGAAGACGGCTACACCTTC
>TRBJ2-7|TRBV10-3|.|.
CAIRADRSGAEQYF
TGTGCCATCAGGGCGGACCGATCGGGAGCCGAGCAGTACTTC
>TRBJ2-7|TRBV20-1|few|.
CSARETGEQYF
TGCAGTGCTAGAGAAACAGGGGAGCAGTACTTC
>TRBJ2-7|TRBV20-1|few|TRBD1
CSARGLGQGAPYEQYF
TGCAGTGCTAGAGGGCTCGGACAGGGGGCGCCCTACGAGCAGTACTTC
>TRBJ2-1|TRBV18|.|TRBD2
CASSPPLTSGANEQFF
TGTGCCAGCTCACCACCGCTTACTAGCGGGGCGAATGAGCAGTTCTTC
>TRBJ2-7|TRBV7-6|.|.
CASRSAAISIEQYF
TGTGCCAGCAGGTCAGCTGCTATAAGTATCGAGCAGTACTTC
>TRBJ2-1|TRBV5-1|many|.
CASSLDLWHNEQFF
TGCGCCAGCAGCTTAGACCTTTGGCACAATGAGCAGTTCTTC
>TRBJ2-1|TRBV28|few|.
CASSPPVEGTNEQFF
TGTGCCAGCAGTCCCCCGGTGGAGGGTACCAATGAGCAGTTCTTC
>TRBJ1-2|TRBV3-1|.|.
CASSLVLGGQGDNYGYTF
TGTGCCAGCAGCCTTGTACTTGGGGGGCAGGGCGATAACTATGGCTACACCTTC
>TRBJ2-3|TRBV5-6|few|.
CASSRWGHILADTQYF
TGTGCCAGCAGCCGATGGGGACACATCCTCGCAGATACGCAGTATTTT
>TRBJ1-1|TRBV4-1|.|.
CASSHERGRNTEAFF
TGCGCCAGCAGCCACGAGAGGGGAAGGAACACTGAAGCTTTCTTT
>TRBJ2-4|TRBV3-1|.|.
CASSQVPDFNSYNEQYF
TGTGCCAGCAGCCAAGTGCCGGACTTTAACTCCTACAATGAGCAGTACTTC
>TRBJ2-4|TRBV20-1|many|TRBD2
CSARDGEAGGNIQYF
TGCAGTGCTAGAGATGGGGAAGCGGGGGGGAACATTCAGTACTTC
>TRBJ2-1|TRBV6-1|.|.
CTSSERPKGPSSYNEQFF
TGTACCAGCAGTGAACGCCCTAAAGGGCCCAGCTCCTACAATGAGCAGTTCTTC
>TRBJ1-5|TRBV6-6|.|.
CASSTIWGQPQHF
TGTGCCAGCAGTACCATCTGGGGTCAGCCCCAGCATTTT
>TRBJ1-2|TRBV5-1|.|.
CASSLDSGNYGYTF
TGCGCCAGCAGCTTGGATTCAGGGAACTATGGCTACACCTTC
>TRBJ1-6|TRBV6-5|few|.
CASSPNRDNNSPLHF
TGTGCCAGCAGCCCCAACCGGGACAATAATTCACCCCTCCACTTT
>TRBJ1-1|TRBV9|few|.
CASSHGTSDGGNTEAFF
TGTGCCAGCAGCCACGGGACATCGGACGGGGGGAACACTGAAGCTTTCTTT
>TRBJ2-2|TRBV6-5|.|.
CASSYGPLVRELFF
TGTGCCAGCAGTTACGGACCTCTGGTGCGGGAGCTGTTTTTT
>TRBJ2-7|TRBV7-2|.|.
CASSRRTGGGYEQYF
TGTGCCAGCAGTCGCCGGACAGGAGGGGGCTACGAGCAGTACTTC
>TRBJ2-1|TRBV24-1|.|.
CATGGPSYNEQFF
TGTGCCACCGGGGGTCCCTCCTACAATGAGCAGTTCTTC
>TRBJ2-7|TRBV7-9|.|TRBD1
CASSMIAQGYEQYF
TGTGCCAGCAGCATGATCGCACAGGGGTACGAGCAGTACTTC
>TRBJ2-1|TRBV3-1|.|TRBD1
CASSPWTGTYEQFF
TGTGCCAGCAGCCCCTGGACAGGGACCTACGAGCAGTTCTTC
>TRBJ1-1|TRBV28|.|TRBD1
CASSGQGLSTEAFF
TGTGCCAGCAGTGGACAGGGATTGAGCACTGAAGCTTTCTTT
>TRBJ2-1|TRBV28|.|TRBD2
CASSLWGLGSYNEQFF
TGTGCCAGCAGTTTATGGGGACTAGGGTCCTACAATGAGCAGTTCTTC